Sequencing of this TCR beta chain was carried out in a study of blood T cells in healthy people across ages. Study-level results: Leaving the PBMCs unsorted stopped any conclusive comparison of naive versus antigen-experienced cells.

Next came a second PCR, run for about 7 to 12 cycles, which used a sample-barcoded 5' primer along with a J-beta primer mix. TCRdb reprocessed the 5' RACE reads with MiXCR, giving one entry per CDR3 protein. The top ten clones hold roughly 19% of a sample with hundreds of thousands of distinct CDR3 sequences, around 43% of them seen once. As for this clonotype: Antigen: not known. Sequence at one end of the junction differs from germline and may be a read error.

Ten milliliters of peripheral blood were drawn from each donor into EDTA-treated tubes. CDR3 length equals 15 residues. Germline lookup yields CDR1 LGHDT and CDR2 YNNKEL (reference sequence). The sequenced sample consisted of blood. The sequence was obtained from a man in his sixties in good health. The chain uses TRBV3-1 and TRBJ2-3; 10 bases are a match to TRBD2. This CDR3 reads CAGSRSGGAVYTQYF. CDR3 DNA: TGTGCCGGCAGCCGGAGCGGGGGGGCCGTATATACGCAGTATTTT.